The 19 T cell receptor beta chains below were found in one sample sequenced in a study of T cell repertoires in cytomegalovirus infection. TCRdb reanalysed the reads using MiXCR and keeps one entry per CDR3 protein. The table shows approximately 500,000 distinct CDR3 sequences, with about 15% occurring only once. Sequencing input: CD8+ T cells from PBMCs. The receptor source for this set is a human donor in good health (CMV status not recorded). Some clones in this sample may be carry-over from other donors' samples.

This clonotype was counted only a few times. The chain has TRBV7-9 and TRBJ2-1; tentatively, D is TRBD1 or TRBD2 (6 bases each). Germline V gene lookup returns CDR1 SEHNR and CDR2 FQNEAQ (reference sequence). The CDR3 loop spans 15 amino acids. Trimming removed 5 bases from V and 5 bases from J, with 16 bases in between. The CDR3 DNA is TGTGCCAGCAGCCCACAGGGAGGATCCCACAATGAGCAGTTCTTC. This encodes CASSPQGGSHNEQFF.

This clonotype was picked up a small number of times. V and J are TRBV10-1 and TRBJ2-2, with D hard to call. Trimming shortened V by 2 bases and J by 4 bases, and 5 bases separated the two germline ends. In germline, CDR1 is WNHNN, CDR2 SYGVQD (reference sequence). The CDR3 loop spans 13 amino acids. The CDR3 DNA sequence: TGCGCCAGCAGTGAGGGGCGCACCGGGGAGCTGTTTTTT. Translation: CASSEGRTGELFF.

Remarks on this clonotype: Sequence at one end of the junction differs from germline and may be a read error. The J gene is TRBJ1-5, the V gene TRBV6-5; D remains unclear. The CDR3 has 14 residues. Germline values: CDR1 MNHEY, CDR2 SVGAGI. This chain's CDR3 is CASSYSRGGRPHHF. The CDR3 DNA is TGTGCCAGCAGTTACTCGCGTGGAGGTCGGCCCCATCATTTT.

This clonotype occurred many times. V usage is TRBV12-3 or TRBV12-4 and J usage is TRBJ2-3; 7 nucleotides agree with TRBD2. J was trimmed by 1 base and V by 8 bases; bases with no gene match: 9. The CDR3 loop spans 15 amino acids. CDR3 sequence (DNA): TGTGCCAGCTTTTCCCCCACTAGCGGCACAGATACGCAGTATTTT. Encoded protein: CASFSPTSGTDTQYF.

This clonotype was recorded once. The DNA for the CDR3 is TGTGCCAGCAGCGTAGTGGCGGGAGGATCCTACAATGAGCAGTTCTTC. Protein: CASSVVAGGSYNEQFF. The chain employs TRBV9 and TRBJ2-1; TRBD2 aligns across 8 bases. Germline CDR1 SGDLS, CDR2 YYNGEE. After removal of 0 bases from V and 1 base from J, the junction contained 3 bases not matched to a gene. There are 16 residues in the CDR3.

This rearrangement joins TRBV5-1 to TRBJ1-2; D possibly corresponds to TRBD1 (5 bases). CDR1 is SGHRS, CDR2 YFSETQ, per germline. The CDR3 extends over 13 amino acids. Between the trimmed V and J ends, which lost 3 bases and 7 bases, there was a span of 13 bases. CDR3 protein: CASSSEERGGYTF. CDR3 DNA: TGCGCCAGCAGCTCTGAGGAGAGGGGTGGCTACACCTTC.

The CDR3, as DNA: TGTGCCAGCAGCTCACTCGGGCTGGGGGGGGGTAATGAGCAGTTCTTC. Residues: CASSSLGLGGGNEQFF. The chain uses TRBV7-8 and TRBJ2-1; the match to TRBD2 covers 7 bases. The CDR3 length is 16 residues. V lost 4 bases and J lost 7; bases outside the gene matches: 13. CDR1 and CDR2 (germline): SGHVS, FQNEAQ.

This clonotype was observed at least ten times. The J gene is TRBJ1-1, the V gene TRBV6-5; possible D gene TRBD1, 5 bases. V was trimmed by 3 bases and J by 4 bases, leaving 12 bases between them. The CDR3 length is 14 residues. Germline-derived CDR1 and CDR2 are MNHEY and SVGAGI. The CDR3 reads CASSYSTGGTEAFF. DNA of the CDR3: TGTGCCAGCAGTTATTCTACGGGGGGCACTGAAGCTTTCTTT.

A word on this clonotype: This may arise from a read error, as a much more abundant clone is one base away. The chain is built from TRBV6-1 and TRBJ2-7, with a possible D match to TRBD1 (6 bases). V was trimmed by 4 bases and J by 3 bases, leaving 16 bases between them. Germline-derived CDR1 and CDR2 are MNHNS and SASEGT. This CDR3 has 15 residues. CDR3 sequence (DNA): TGTGCCAGCAGTGCTACAGGGAAGTTCATCTACGAGCAGTACTTC. Translation gives CASSATGKFIYEQYF.

This clonotype showed up just a few times. The V gene is TRBV9, the J gene TRBJ1-1; no clear D gene. V was cut by 0 bases and J by 1 base, with 4 bases left in between. This CDR3 contains 13 residues. Looked up from germline, CDR1 is SGDLS and CDR2 is YYNGEE. The CDR3 DNA reads as TGTGCCAGCAGCGTAGTACAGAACACTGAAGCTTTCTTT. Encoded protein: CASSVVQNTEAFF.

This clonotype showed up many times. The chain links TRBV6-1 to TRBJ2-7; D is ambiguous. Trimming left V 3 bases short and J 5 bases short, with 14 bases between. CDR3 length: 14 amino acids. Looked up from germline, CDR1 is MNHNS and CDR2 is SASEGT. This CDR3 is CASSDSFLDHEQYF. The CDR3 DNA follows: TGTGCCAGCAGTGACAGCTTCCTCGACCACGAGCAGTACTTC.

This clonotype has only a few counts. The CDR3 loop is CASSHAGRNTEAFF. Written as DNA, the CDR3 is TGTGCCAGCAGCCACGCTGGACGGAACACTGAAGCTTTCTTT. The V call is TRBV7-9, the J call TRBJ1-1, with no clear D. V was clipped by 5 bases and J by 1 base, with 11 bases between them. The CDR3 spans 14 residues. Germline values: CDR1 SEHNR, CDR2 FQNEAQ (reference sequence).

This chain joins TRBV20-1 and TRBJ2-1; 8 bases map to TRBD2. V was pared by 0 bases and J by 3 bases, with 4 bases of the junction left unmatched. In germline, CDR1 is DFQATT, CDR2 SNEGSKA (reference sequence). This CDR3 spans 15 amino acids. CDR3 residues: CSARDLSGSYNEQFF. CDR3 DNA: TGCAGTGCTAGAGATCTGAGCGGGAGCTACAATGAGCAGTTCTTC.

This clonotype showed up many times. The chain combines TRBV7-7 with TRBJ1-3; D remains unclear. V lost 4 bases to trimming and J lost 9 bases, with 16 bases between them. This CDR3 spans 14 amino acids. Per germline, CDR1 SSHAT and CDR2 FNYEAQ (reference sequence). In DNA form, the CDR3 reads TGTGCCAGCAGCTCCGGGAGAGAGGGTAGCACCATATATTTT. This codes for CASSSGREGSTIYF.

Regarding this clonotype: This may arise from a read error, as a much more abundant clone is one base away. Since no conserved phenylalanine or tryptophan closes the CDR3, a read error is the likely cause. J is TRBJ1-1 and V is TRBV28; TRBD1 matches 7 bases. Germline V lookup: CDR1 MDHEN, CDR2 SYDVKM. V was clipped by 6 bases and J by 3 bases; unmatched bases: 16. This CDR3 has 17 residues. In nucleotides, the CDR3 is TGTGCCAGCAGGATACAGGGGTCCAGGTTGGGGGACACTGAAGCTTTCATT. It translates to CASRIQGSRLGDTEAFI.

The V call is TRBV7-6, the J call TRBJ2-3; D could derive from TRBD1 or TRBD2 (6 bases each). V gave up 0 bases and J gave up 9 bases, with 10 bases separating them. Germline assignment: CDR1 SGHVS and CDR2 FNYEAQ. The CDR3 covers 13 residues. This CDR3 reads CASSLAWGATQYF. The CDR3 nucleotides are TGTGCCAGCAGCTTAGCTTGGGGGGCAACGCAGTATTTT.

In its sample, this clonotype was seen a few times. The V and J genes are TRBV27 and TRBJ2-4; either TRBD1 or TRBD2 may fit D (5 bases each). Germline V gene lookup returns CDR1 MNHEY and CDR2 SMNVEV (reference sequence). V was shortened by 5 bases and J by 2 bases, with 13 bases between the two germline ends. The CDR3 contains 15 residues. CDR3 bases: TGTGCCAGCAGTCGGACTGGGGGTACCAAAAACATTCAGTACTTC. Its translation is CASSRTGGTKNIQYF.

The chain has TRBV6-5 and TRBJ2-2, with D possibly called TRBD1 or TRBD2 (5 bases each). The germline V and J ends were trimmed by 2 bases and 1 base, with 8 bases remaining between them. This CDR3 is 15 amino acids long. Germline CDR1 MNHEY, CDR2 SVGAGI. CDR3 sequence (DNA): TGTGCCAGCAGTTACGAGGGGAGGAACACCGGGGAGCTGTTTTTT. Protein product: CASSYEGRNTGELFF.

The chain couples TRBV3-1 to TRBJ2-1, with 9 bases lining up with TRBD2. Germline V CDR1 and CDR2: LGHDT, YNNKEL (reference sequence). The CDR3 has 17 amino acids. Trimming cost V 1 base and J 6 bases; bases outside gene matches: 10. The CDR3 here is CASSQGWASGTVNEQFF. The CDR3 region has the DNA TGTGCCAGCAGCCAAGGTTGGGCTAGCGGGACGGTCAATGAGCAGTTCTTC.